This T cell receptor (beta chain) was observed in a study of graft-versus-host responses after intestinal transplantation. The overall study: Transplantation in recipients was multivisceral, liver-intestinal, or isolated intestinal.

Sequencing used immunoSEQ multiplex PCR; TCRdb keeps in-frame clones, though not all of them. The sample lists about 64,000 clones; more than 90% were seen once. V lost 2 bases to trimming and J lost 3 bases; unmatched junction nucleotides: 3. This CDR3 has 14 residues. Germline-derived CDR1 and CDR2 are SGHTA and FQGTGA. About this clone itself: Its matching antigen is unknown.

Study-wide results and limits: Peak levels of circulating GvH clones tracked with early post-transplant HvG declines. Allograft clonal ratios (graft-versus-host to host-versus-graft) were high in patients who had graft-donor T cell macrochimerism. The authors found GvH clones in recipient marrow, some appearing first in ileum or blood.

The material sequenced was bone marrow, taken roughly 110 weeks after intestinal transplantation. The rearrangement links TRBV7-3 to TRBJ1-2, with 7 bases fitting TRBD1. This clonotype originated in a human patient who received an intestinal transplant, so some T cells may come from the graft donor. The CDR3 sequence is CASSLGGTDYGYTF. CDR3 bases: TGTGCCAGCAGCTTAGGGGGGACAGACTATGGCTACACCTTC.